This TCR beta chain was observed in a study of blood T cells in healthy people across ages. Note on this clonotype: Antigen: not known.

The authors drew about 10 milliliters of peripheral blood from each donor. A minimum of 6.5 million PBMCs was isolated per sample. Primed by a sample-barcoded 5' primer and a J-beta primer mix, a second PCR proceeded for roughly 6 to 12 cycles. TCRdb re-derived calls from the 5' RACE reads in MiXCR, one entry per CDR3 protein. The repertoire holds some 1 million distinct CDR3 sequences, with more than 35% as singletons. The CDR3 length is 14 residues. Trimming took 6 bases from V and 8 from J; bases not matched to a gene: 4. Regarding the study as a whole: Older individuals had lower TCR beta diversity per million T cells (the decline was roughly linear). Aged donors had fewer naive CD4+ cells and lower diversity than long-lived donors.

The chain joins TRBV12-3 or TRBV12-4 to TRBJ2-1; TRBD2 matches at 13 bases. Material: blood. The receptor comes from an older woman in good health. This CDR3 is CASSPGTSGDEQFF. CDR3 DNA sequence: TGTGCCAGCAGCCCCGGGACTAGCGGGGATGAGCAGTTCTTC.